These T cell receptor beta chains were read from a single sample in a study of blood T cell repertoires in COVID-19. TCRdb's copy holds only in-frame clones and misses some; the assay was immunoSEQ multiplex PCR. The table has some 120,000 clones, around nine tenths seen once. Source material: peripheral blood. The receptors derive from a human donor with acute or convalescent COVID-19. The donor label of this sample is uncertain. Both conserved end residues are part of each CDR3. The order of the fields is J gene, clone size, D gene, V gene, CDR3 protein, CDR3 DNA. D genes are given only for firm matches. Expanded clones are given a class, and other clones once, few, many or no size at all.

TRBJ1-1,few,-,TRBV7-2,CASSLGAGNTEAFF,TGTGCCAGCAGCTTAGGGGCAGGTAACACTGAAGCTTTCTTT
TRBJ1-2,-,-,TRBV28,CASSLTQGMRGYTF,TGTGCCAGCAGTTTAACTCAGGGGATGAGGGGCTACACCTTC
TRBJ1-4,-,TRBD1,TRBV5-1,CASSLGGTGVEKLFF,TGCGCCAGCAGCTTGGGCGGAACAGGGGTTGAAAAACTGTTTTTT
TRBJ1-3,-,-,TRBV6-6,CASSLPAGSGNTIYF,TGTGCCAGCAGCCTCCCGGCGGGCTCTGGAAACACCATATATTTT
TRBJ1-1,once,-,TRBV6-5,CASSISNTEAFF,TGTGCCAGCAGTATCTCGAACACTGAAGCTTTCTTT
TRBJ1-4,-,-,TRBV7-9,CASSSLGGKHEKLFF,TGTGCCAGCAGCTCACTGGGAGGGAAGCACGAAAAACTGTTTTTT
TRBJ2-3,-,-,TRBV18,CASSRDLSSTDTQYF,TGTGCCAGCTCACGAGACTTATCTAGCACAGATACGCAGTATTTT
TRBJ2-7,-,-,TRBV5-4,CASSYNFYEQYF,TGTGCCAGCAGCTACAATTTCTACGAGCAGTACTTC
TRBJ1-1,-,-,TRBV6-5,CASSYVGVGKGTEAFF,TGTGCCAGCAGTTACGTGGGAGTCGGGAAGGGCACTGAAGCTTTCTTT
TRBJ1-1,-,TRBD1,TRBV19,CASRPGTAHTEAFF,TGTGCCAGTAGGCCCGGGACAGCCCACACTGAAGCTTTCTTT
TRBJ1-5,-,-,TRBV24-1,CATSDLPNQPQHF,TGTGCCACCAGTGATCTACCTAATCAGCCCCAGCATTTT
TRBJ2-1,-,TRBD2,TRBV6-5,CASSYSPSGSYNEQFF,TGTGCCAGCAGTTACTCGCCTAGCGGGAGCTACAATGAGCAGTTCTTC
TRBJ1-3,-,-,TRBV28,CASSNQETYFGNTIYF,TGTGCCAGCAGTAATCAGGAAACCTACTTTGGAAACACCATATATTTT
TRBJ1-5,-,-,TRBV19,CASTLTGPSPRPQHF,TGTGCCAGTACTCTGACAGGCCCCAGCCCTCGGCCCCAGCATTTT
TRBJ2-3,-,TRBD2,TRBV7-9,CASSLEREVDTQYF,TGTGCCAGCAGCTTAGAGCGGGAGGTGGATACGCAGTATTTT
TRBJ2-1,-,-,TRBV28,CASSLQAGEQFF,TGTGCCAGCAGTTTACAGGCCGGAGAGCAGTTCTTC
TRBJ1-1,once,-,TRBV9,CASSVGGVGTEAFF,TGTGCCAGCAGCGTAGGGGGAGTGGGAACTGAAGCTTTCTTT